A selection of T cell receptor beta chains follows, all from one sample in a study of radiotherapy plus CTLA-4 blockade in lung cancer. The protocol was immunoSEQ multiplex PCR, while the TCRdb copy is restricted to in-frame clones and leaves out a portion. The data contain more than 80,000 clones, roughly 84% of them singletons. The sample was peripheral blood, taken from a patient treated with radiotherapy plus ipilimumab. The receptors come from a human donor with non-small cell lung cancer that progressed on radiotherapy plus ipilimumab. Some clones in this sample may be carry-over from other donors' samples. Each CDR3 is given with its conserved first and last residue. The D gene is left open where the match is weak. A row's size may be missing; if present it is once, few, many or a size class.

v_gene	abundance	j_gene	d_gene	CDR3nt	CDR3aa
TRBV7-9	.	TRBJ1-1	.	TGTGCCAGCAGCCCCCTAGCCGGGACGGGGAACACTGAAGCTTTCTTT	CASSPLAGTGNTEAFF
TRBV7-6	.	TRBJ1-2	TRBD1	TGTGCCAGCAGCCTCCGGGGAGAGACAGGGCGCAATGGCTACACCTTC	CASSLRGETGRNGYTF
TRBV2	.	TRBJ2-1	.	TGTGCCAGCAGACAGGACATCGGCGGTGAGCAGTTCTTC	CASRQDIGGEQFF
TRBV2	.	TRBJ2-1	.	TGTGCCAGCAGTGAAAGGGGCAATGAGCAGTTCTTC	CASSERGNEQFF
TRBV27	.	TRBJ2-7	.	TGTGCCAGCAGTCACTTGGACAGTGGGTACGAGCAGTACTTC	CASSHLDSGYEQYF
TRBV7-2	few	TRBJ1-3	TRBD1	TGTGCCAGCAGCCCCCAGGGGGCCGGAAACACCATATATTTT	CASSPQGAGNTIYF
TRBV7-9	.	TRBJ2-2	.	TGTGCCAGCTACCGTTGGGGAGCGATAGCGAACACCGGGGAGCTGTTTTTT	CASYRWGAIANTGELFF
TRBV7-3	.	TRBJ2-3	.	TGTGCCAGCAGCTCCAGGATGAGGGGGGCAGATACGCAGTATTTT	CASSSRMRGADTQYF
TRBV27	.	TRBJ2-7	TRBD1	TGTGCCAGCAGTTTTTACAGGGGTTCTAGCGAGCAGTACTTC	CASSFYRGSSEQYF
TRBV7-9	.	TRBJ2-6	TRBD1	TGTGCCAGCAGCCCCGACAGGGCTGGGGCCAACGTCCTGACTTTC	CASSPDRAGANVLTF
TRBV27	once	TRBJ2-7	.	TGTGCCAGCAGTTTCCAGAAAGGCGCCTACGAGCAGTACTTC	CASSFQKGAYEQYF
TRBV19	.	TRBJ1-1	.	TGTGCCAGTAGTATAGAGGGGGGAAACACTGAAGCTTTCTTT	CASSIEGGNTEAFF
TRBV9	.	TRBJ1-6	TRBD1	TGTGCCAGCAGCGCTCCTCAGGGGGGGACAGAGACACCCCTCCACTTT	CASSAPQGGTETPLHF
TRBV5-6	few	TRBJ2-7	TRBD1	TGTGCCAGCAGCCTAGGCTCAAGGGACAGGGAGTACTTC	CASSLGSRDREYF
TRBV28	.	TRBJ2-7	TRBD1	TGTGCCAGCAGTCACGGGACAGGGAACGAATGGCAGTACTTC	CASSHGTGNEWQYF
TRBV20-1	.	TRBJ1-2	.	TGCAGTGCCGTACAGGGCAACGGCTACACCTTC	CSAVQGNGYTF
TRBV19	.	TRBJ1-2	TRBD1	TGTGCCACCAATGACAGGGGAGACTATGGCTACACCTTC	CATNDRGDYGYTF
TRBV7-6	.	TRBJ2-5	TRBD2	TGTGCCAGCAGCTGGACTAGCGGCCGATACCAAGAGACCCAGTACTTC	CASSWTSGRYQETQYF
TRBV5-5	.	TRBJ2-2	.	TGTGCCAGCAGCTTGTATGGGCAGGGGATCCCCGGGGAGCTGTTTTTT	CASSLYGQGIPGELFF
TRBV2	.	TRBJ2-1	.	TGTGCCAGCAAGATAGAGGTGAACAATGAGCAGTTCTTC	CASKIEVNNEQFF
TRBV10-3	.	TRBJ2-5	TRBD1	TGTGCCATCAGTCGCCGGGACAGGGATGGAGAGACCCAGTACTTC	CAISRRDRDGETQYF
TRBV19	.	TRBJ1-3	.	TGTGCCAGTAGTATTGAGCACTGGCTAGTCTCTGGAAACACCATATATTTT	CASSIEHWLVSGNTIYF
TRBV5-5	few	TRBJ2-7	TRBD1	TGTGCCAGCAGCAAAGGGACAGATTGGTACGAGCAGTACTTC	CASSKGTDWYEQYF
TRBV7-2	.	TRBJ2-7	.	TGTGCCAGCAGCTTAGCGCCTACGACCTACGAGCAGTACTTC	CASSLAPTTYEQYF
TRBV5-4	.	TRBJ2-3	.	TGTGCCAGCAGCTTAGGCATTGCGGGCGCTAGCACAGATACGCAGTATTTT	CASSLGIAGASTDTQYF
TRBV28	.	TRBJ2-1	.	TGTGCCAGCAGTTTGGGGAGCGGGTGGTCCAATGAGCAGTTCTTC	CASSLGSGWSNEQFF
TRBV18	.	TRBJ2-3	TRBD2	TGTGCCAGCTCACCATTGCTAGCGGGGGGGCTCGACACAGATACGCAGTATTTT	CASSPLLAGGLDTDTQYF
TRBV5-8	few	TRBJ2-3	TRBD2	TGTGCCAGCAGCAACGCGGGGCGGGGGAGCACAGATACGCAGTATTTT	CASSNAGRGSTDTQYF
TRBV7-8	.	TRBJ1-2	.	TGTGCCAGCAGTAACGACAGGAGCGCTTTATTC	CASSNDRSALF
TRBV4-2	.	TRBJ2-1	TRBD2	TGTGCCAGCAGCCAAGCTCGACTAGCGGGGGGCCTCTTACCGTCCTACAATGAGCAGTTCTTC	CASSQARLAGGLLPSYNEQFF
TRBV9	.	TRBJ1-3	.	TGTGCCAGCAGCGCTAGACAGGCGGGAAACACCATATATTTT	CASSARQAGNTIYF
TRBV6-5	few	TRBJ1-3	.	TGTGCCAGCAGTTACTCGTACTCTCGGCGTGGAAACACCATATATTTT	CASSYSYSRRGNTIYF
TRBV5-1	.	TRBJ2-7	.	TGCGCCAGCAGCTTGTTTGGGCTCGGCGAGCAGTACTTC	CASSLFGLGEQYF
TRBV27	.	TRBJ2-4	TRBD1	TGTGCCAGCAGTTTATTAACCGGGACAGGGAGCGGAGACATTCAGTACTTC	CASSLLTGTGSGDIQYF
TRBV7-8	.	TRBJ1-2	TRBD1	TGTGCCAGCAGCGAAGGGACAGGGATTTATGGCTACACCTTC	CASSEGTGIYGYTF
TRBV2	.	TRBJ2-3	.	TGTGCCAGCAGTGTTTCGACAGATACGCAGTATTTT	CASSVSTDTQYF
TRBV4-2	few	TRBJ2-7	TRBD1	TGTGCCAGCAGCCAAGTCTCGCCAGGGGGCGGCTCCTACGAGCAGTACTTC	CASSQVSPGGGSYEQYF
TRBV19	.	TRBJ1-5	.	TGTGCCAGTAGTATAGCAACCGCCTATAGCAATCAGCCCCAGCATTTT	CASSIATAYSNQPQHF
TRBV19	.	TRBJ1-3	.	TGTGCCAGTAGTATCACTTGGGGCTCTGGAAACACCATATATTTT	CASSITWGSGNTIYF
TRBV6-6	.	TRBJ2-3	TRBD2	TGTGCCAGCAGCTCTAGCGGGGGGGCCGAAGATACGCAGTATTTT	CASSSSGGAEDTQYF
TRBV27	.	TRBJ1-4	TRBD1	TGTGCCAGCAGTTCGGACAGGTGGTGGGGTGAAAAACTGTTTTTT	CASSSDRWWGEKLFF
TRBV5-4	.	TRBJ1-1	.	TGTGCCAGCAGCTTGGGTACAGAAATGAACACTGAAGCTTTCTTT	CASSLGTEMNTEAFF
TRBV27	once	TRBJ2-7	.	TGTGCCAGCTTCTCCAGGGCAGTTAATTCCTACGAGCAGTACTTC	CASFSRAVNSYEQYF
TRBV5-4	.	TRBJ2-7	.	TGTGCCAGCAGCTTGGGGTCCGGGTCTCTCTACGAGCAGTACTTC	CASSLGSGSLYEQYF
TRBV14	.	TRBJ1-2	.	TGTGCCAGCAGCCAGCACCTAACAACTAACTATGGCTACACCTTC	CASSQHLTTNYGYTF
TRBV25-1	.	TRBJ2-7	.	TGTGCCAGCACCGGGGGCTATCTTGGCGAGCAGTACTTC	CASTGGYLGEQYF
TRBV4-3	.	TRBJ1-2	.	TGCGCCAGCAGCCAAGATAGCACAGCCACCAACCCCTACTATGGCTACACCTTC	CASSQDSTATNPYYGYTF
TRBV7-9	.	TRBJ2-7	TRBD2	TGTGCCAGCAGCTTTCCCACTTTGGGGGGGACCGAGCAGTACTTC	CASSFPTLGGTEQYF
TRBV7-8	many	TRBJ1-2	.	TGTGCCAGCAGTGGGGAGGGATGGTATGGCTACACCTTC	CASSGEGWYGYTF
TRBV30	.	TRBJ1-3	.	TGTGCCTGGAGTCGCCAGGGAGGCAGAAGGGCCACCATATATTTT	CAWSRQGGRRATIYF
TRBV18	.	TRBJ2-3	.	TGTGCCAGCTCACCAATTCCCGGCTCTTCGCAGTATTTT	CASSPIPGSSQYF
TRBV4-3	.	TRBJ2-5	TRBD2	TGCGCCAGCAGCCGTACCCTAGGGCTAGCGGGGGATAAAGAGACCCAGTACTTC	CASSRTLGLAGDKETQYF
TRBV6-6	.	TRBJ2-2	.	TGTGCCAGCAGTCGGCCGGGGGGCGCCGGGGAGCTGTTTTTT	CASSRPGGAGELFF
TRBV7-9	.	TRBJ2-7	.	TGTGCCAGCAGCCCACGACCGCTCGGCGAGCAGTACTTC	CASSPRPLGEQYF
TRBV7-9	few	TRBJ1-2	.	TGTGCCAGCAGCTGGATCCATGGCTACACCTTC	CASSWIHGYTF
TRBV5-4	.	TRBJ2-3	.	TGTGCCAGCAGCTTGGCCGGAGGCACAGATACGCAGTATTTT	CASSLAGGTDTQYF
TRBV6-6	.	TRBJ1-4	.	TGTGCCAGCGGCCAGGTGCTTAATGAAAAACTGTTTTTT	CASGQVLNEKLFF
TRBV6-1	.	TRBJ1-2	.	TGTGCCAGCAGCACCTTCGACCCTGCGAGCTACACCTTC	CASSTFDPASYTF